The next 14 T cell receptor beta chains were all read from a single sample in a study of cytomegalovirus exposure and HLA in healthy donors. The PCR used 60 Vbeta and 13 Jbeta primers. Sequenced by immunoSEQ multiplex PCR; TCRdb stores in-frame clones only, minus some. The sample data list roughly 84,000 clones. The sample consisted of PBMCs. The origin of the receptors is a man aged 50-60 years in good health and CMV-seronegative.

This chain joins TRBV7-8 and TRBJ1-5, with 7 bases matching TRBD1. CDR3 length: 15 residues. V was clipped by 4 bases and J by 0 bases; unmatched bases: 3. CDR1 and CDR2 from the germline V gene are SGHVS and FQNEAQ. The chain's CDR3 is CASSSGQNSNQPQHF. CDR3 nucleotides: TGTGCCAGCAGCTCGGGACAGAATAGCAATCAGCCCCAGCATTTT.

The gene calls are TRBV15 and TRBJ1-2; 7 bases align to TRBD1. V trimming: 4 bases; J trimming: 2 bases; junction bases outside the gene matches: 7. The CDR3 runs 15 residues. Germline loops: CDR1 LNHNV, CDR2 YYDKDF (reference sequence). The DNA of the CDR3 is TGTGCCACCAGCATACTCGGACAGGCAAACTATGGCTACACCTTC. Translating gives CATSILGQANYGYTF.

This chain links TRBV5-4 with TRBJ2-3, with TRBD1 identical over 7 bases. The CDR3 has 14 amino acids. Trimming at V came to 4 bases and at J to 6 bases, leaving 8 bases not matched to a gene. CDR1 is SGHNT, CDR2 YYREEE, per germline (reference sequence). The CDR3 nucleotides are TGTGCCAGCAGCAGGGGGACAGAGAGGGATACGCAGTATTTT. Its protein is CASSRGTERDTQYF.

The chain links TRBV7-9 to TRBJ2-7, with D possibly TRBD1 on 5 matching bases. Trimming took 2 bases from V and 1 from J, leaving 12 bases between them. This CDR3 has 15 residues. Germline CDR1 reads SEHNR; CDR2 reads FQNEAQ (reference sequence). Written as DNA, the CDR3 is TGTGCCAGCAGCTTAACGACAGAACGGTCCTACGAGCAGTACTTC. It specifies CASSLTTERSYEQYF.

The rearrangement links TRBV5-3 to TRBJ2-7; no reliable D call. TRBV5-3 is given ORF status, its function remaining uncertain. The V and J ends lost 0 bases and 2 bases respectively, with 18 bases between them. The CDR3 has 17 residues. The CDR3 DNA reads as TGTGCCAGAAGCTTGGTTTTTATGGGCCTAAAGGCCTACGAGCAGTACTTC. Translated, it gives CARSLVFMGLKAYEQYF.

The chain recombines TRBV9 with TRBJ2-5; D is unclear. Germline assignment: CDR1 SGDLS and CDR2 YYNGEE. The CDR3 sequence is 13 residues long. The V gene lost 1 base and the J gene lost 2 bases, with 6 bases spanning the gap. The CDR3: CASSVNQQETQYF. CDR3 nucleotide sequence: TGTGCCAGCAGCGTAAACCAGCAAGAGACCCAGTACTTC.

The chain is built from TRBV6-5 and TRBJ1-5, with 7 bases aligning to TRBD1. After removal of 0 bases from V and 4 bases from J, the junction contained 0 bases not matched to a gene. Germline assignment: CDR1 MNHEY and CDR2 SVGAGI. This CDR3 contains 14 residues. CDR3 bases: TGTGCCAGCAGTTACTCGACAGGGAATCAGCCCCAGCATTTT. Translation gives CASSYSTGNQPQHF.

The chain employs TRBV6-5 and TRBJ1-2, with D hard to call. Germline V gene sequence: CDR1 MNHEY, CDR2 SVGAGI. The V end was cut by 7 bases, the J end by 6 bases, with 15 bases between. CDR3 size: 13 residues. In DNA form, the CDR3 reads TGTGCCAGCACCCCCAGGCCTGACAATGGCTACACCTTC. Residues: CASTPRPDNGYTF.

The chain combines TRBV5-1 with TRBJ1-2; D possibly corresponds to TRBD1 (6 bases). CDR3 size: 16 residues. Germline V CDR1 and CDR2: SGHRS, YFSETQ. The V end lost 0 bases, the J end lost 4 bases, and 16 bases lay between the germline ends. The CDR3 DNA reads TGCGCCAGCAGCTTGGGACAGGAGAGCTACGCCTATGGCTACACCTTC. Translated, it gives CASSLGQESYAYGYTF. Full variable domain (missing parts from reference TRBV5-1 and TRBJ1-2): KAGVTQTPRYLIKTRGQQVTLSCSPISGHRSVSWYQQTPGQGLQFLFEYFSETQRNKGNFPGRFSGRQFSNSRSEMNVSTLELGDSALYLCASSLGQESYAYGYTFGSGTRLTVV.

As concerns this clone: Sequence at one end of the junction differs from germline and may be a read error. The same CDR3 arises from other DNA sequences in this sample as well. The V gene is TRBV7-6, the J gene TRBJ1-1; D gene ambiguous. Germline CDR1 SGHVS, CDR2 FNYEAQ. The CDR3 contains 13 residues. Written as DNA, the CDR3 is TGTGCCAGCAGCTTAGAGGAGTACACCGAAGCTTTCTTT. Translated: CASSLEEYTEAFF.

The rearrangement uses TRBV4-2 and TRBJ2-7, with a possible D match to TRBD2 (6 bases). Trimming stripped 0 bases from V and 1 base from J, with 22 bases between. Germline CDR1 is LGHNA and CDR2 is YNFKEQ. The CDR3 is 19 residues long. The CDR3 sequence is CASSQDGAQGAGGSYEQYF. The DNA of the CDR3 is TGTGCCAGCAGCCAAGATGGAGCGCAAGGGGCCGGAGGGTCCTACGAGCAGTACTTC.

The J gene is TRBJ2-2, the V gene TRBV28; 7 nucleotides align to TRBD1. Trimming took 6 bases from V and 1 from J; bases not matched to a gene: 5. Germline-derived CDR1 and CDR2 are MDHEN and SYDVKM. This CDR3 is built from 15 residues. The CDR3 loop is CASRSGQWNTGELFF. CDR3 in DNA: TGTGCCAGCAGGTCGGGACAGTGGAACACCGGGGAGCTGTTTTTT.

This chain connects TRBV7-8 to TRBJ1-5; 7 nucleotides agree with TRBD1. The CDR3 has 16 amino acids. V was clipped by 5 bases and J by 0 bases; unmatched bases: 7. The germline V gene encodes CDR1 SGHVS and CDR2 FQNEAQ. The CDR3 region is CASSRQGTDSNQPQHF. CDR3 DNA: TGTGCCAGCAGCCGACAAGGGACAGATAGCAATCAGCCCCAGCATTTT.

Note on this clone: Other DNA sequences in the same sample also yield this CDR3. V is TRBV5-6 and J is TRBJ1-1, with TRBD1 as a possible D gene (6 bases). V was cut by 1 base and J by 3 bases, with 13 bases left in between. This CDR3 has 15 amino acids. Germline V lookup: CDR1 SGHDT, CDR2 YYEEEE. The DNA of the CDR3 is TGTGCCAGCAGCTTGTTTAACAGGGTGGACACTGAAGCTTTCTTT. This sequence encodes CASSLFNRVDTEAFF.